These 22 T cell receptor beta chains were all obtained from the same sample, sequenced in a study of Ad26.COV2.S vaccination and SARS-CoV-2 variants. Libraries were prepared by immunoSEQ multiplex PCR; TCRdb keeps only in-frame clonotypes and omits some of them. The table has some 450,000 clones, 90% seen once. The treatment: around 19 received Ad26.COV2.S at low or high dose, single or two shots; roughly five received placebo; per-sample allocation not given. Material that was analyzed had been drawn on day 63 after the first vaccine or placebo injection. Material: peripheral blood, obtained in a trial of Ad26.COV2.S vaccine versus placebo. The receptors were sampled from a person aged 18-60 years who received the Ad26.COV2.S COVID-19 vaccine or a placebo.

This rearrangement joins TRBV5-1 to TRBJ2-5; 11 bases map to TRBD1. CDR3 length: 15 amino acids. Trimming cost V 2 bases and J 4 bases; bases outside gene matches: 4. Germline V gene data show CDR1 as SGHRS and CDR2 as YFSETQ. The CDR3 sequence is CASSFAGTGGETQYF. CDR3 nucleotide sequence: TGCGCCAGCAGCTTCGCCGGGACAGGGGGAGAGACCCAGTACTTC. Looking up the rest from reference TRBV5-1 and TRBJ2-5 gives the full variable domain: KAGVTQTPRYLIKTRGQQVTLSCSPISGHRSVSWYQQTPGQGLQFLFEYFSETQRNKGNFPGRFSGRQFSNSRSEMNVSTLELGDSALYLCASSFAGTGGETQYFGPGTRLLVL.

V gene TRBV12-5 combines with J gene TRBJ2-5, with D unresolved. In germline, CDR1 is LGHNT, CDR2 FRNRAP. V was pared by 3 bases and J by 5 bases, with 4 bases between. The CDR3 length is 11 residues. The CDR3 reads CASGFEETQYF. The DNA of the CDR3 is TGTGCTAGTGGTTTCGAGGAGACCCAGTACTTC.

The chain employs TRBV4-2 and TRBJ1-5; 8 nucleotides agree with TRBD1. This CDR3 region has 17 residues. V shed 4 bases and J 3 bases; nucleotides not matched to a gene: 11. Germline V gene sequence: CDR1 LGHNA, CDR2 YNFKEQ. The CDR3 nucleotides are TGTGCCAGCAGCCCTCTCAGGGGGCTTTGTAACAATCAGCCCCAGCATTTT. This codes for CASSPLRGLCNNQPQHF.

The rearrangement uses TRBV4-3 and TRBJ2-3; TRBD1 might be the D (6 bases). Looked up from germline, CDR1 is LGHNA and CDR2 is YSLEER. The CDR3 contains 17 residues. The V end was cut by 4 bases, the J end by 2 bases, with 19 bases between. The CDR3 bases are TGCGCCAGCAGCCTTGGGGCGACAGGCCTACACACAGATACGCAGTATTTT. This gives the protein CASSLGATGLHTDTQYF.

J is TRBJ2-7 and V is TRBV28; no definite D call. This CDR3 has 15 residues. Trimming shortened V by 4 bases and J by 6 bases, and 19 bases separated the two germline ends. Germline-derived CDR1 and CDR2 are MDHEN and SYDVKM. Here the CDR3 DNA reads TGTGCCAGCAGTTCCTCCACCTTGGGCCGCCCCGAGCAGTACTTC. Its translation: CASSSSTLGRPEQYF.

This clone was seen a handful of times. CDR3: CASSRGGASPRLNEQFF. CDR3 nucleotides: TGTGCCAGCAGCAGAGGAGGGGCTAGTCCCCGCCTCAATGAGCAGTTCTTC. V is TRBV9 and J is TRBJ2-1; D might be TRBD2 (6 bases). Germline CDR1 SGDLS, CDR2 YYNGEE. V lost 4 bases and J lost 6, with 23 bases in between. There are 17 residues in the CDR3.

V is TRBV2 and J is TRBJ2-2; either TRBD1 or TRBD2 may fit D (5 bases each). Per germline, CDR1 SNHLY and CDR2 FYNNEI. The CDR3 is 14 amino acids. Trimming removed 8 bases from V and 2 bases from J, with 12 bases in between. CDR3 DNA: TGTGCCAGCCTGGGACGCCGAAACACCGGGGAGCTGTTTTTT. This translates into CASLGRRNTGELFF.

The chain couples TRBV2 to TRBJ2-3; D unclear. V lost 4 bases, J lost 2 bases, and 13 bases lay in between. Germline-derived CDR1 and CDR2 are SNHLY and FYNNEI. The CDR3 runs to 15 residues. The CDR3 nucleotides read TGTGCCAGCAGTGTCAACGGGCTCTTCACAGATACGCAGTATTTT. It specifies CASSVNGLFTDTQYF.

The chain links TRBV5-1 to TRBJ1-1; TRBD1 aligns across 7 bases. The CDR3 totals 15 residues. Trimming took 4 bases from V and 2 from J; bases not matched to a gene: 8. Germline V gene sequence: CDR1 SGHRS, CDR2 YFSETQ. The chain's CDR3 is CASSLLQGTNTEAFF. The CDR3, as DNA: TGCGCCAGCAGCCTTCTACAGGGGACCAACACTGAAGCTTTCTTT. Combining the CDR3 with reference TRBV5-1 and TRBJ1-1 gives the whole variable domain KAGVTQTPRYLIKTRGQQVTLSCSPISGHRSVSWYQQTPGQGLQFLFEYFSETQRNKGNFPGRFSGRQFSNSRSEMNVSTLELGDSALYLCASSLLQGTNTEAFFGQGTRLTVV.

The rearrangement joins TRBV7-6 to TRBJ1-6; D is unclear. Trimming removed 0 bases from V and 7 bases from J, with 10 bases in between. The germline gives CDR1 SGHVS, CDR2 FNYEAQ. The CDR3 extends over 15 amino acids. CDR3: CASSLAAQANSPLHF. The CDR3 DNA reads TGTGCCAGCAGCTTAGCCGCCCAGGCGAATTCACCCCTCCACTTT.

The CDR3 DNA sequence: TGCAGTGCTAGTAGCAGGGGCACTAATGAAAAACTGTTTTTT. Its protein is CSASSRGTNEKLFF. J is TRBJ1-4 and V is TRBV20-1; D might be TRBD1 (6 bases). From germline, CDR1 is DFQATT and CDR2 SNEGSKA (reference sequence). Trimming stripped 3 bases from V and 2 bases from J, with 10 bases between. The CDR3 covers 14 residues.

This clone has just a few counts. The rearrangement joins TRBV27 to TRBJ1-5, with a possible D match to TRBD1 (5 bases). Germline CDR1 and CDR2: MNHEY and SMNVEV (reference sequence). The CDR3 sequence is 15 residues long. V was shortened by 4 bases and J by 0 bases, with 10 bases between the two germline ends. CDR3 sequence (DNA): TGTGCCAGCAGTTCTTCCAGGGTTAGCAATCAGCCCCAGCATTTT. Translated, it gives CASSSSRVSNQPQHF.

This clone was recorded once. The genes are TRBV28 and TRBJ1-1; 7 nucleotides align to TRBD1. In germline, CDR1 is MDHEN, CDR2 SYDVKM. V shed 6 bases and J 3 bases; nucleotides not matched to a gene: 4. The CDR3 extends over 13 amino acids. The CDR3 protein is CASSPQGDTEAFF. As DNA, the CDR3 is TGTGCCAGCAGCCCGCAGGGGGACACTGAAGCTTTCTTT.

The chain recombines TRBV7-3 with TRBJ2-1; 7 bases are a match to TRBD1. V lost 5 bases and J lost 9; bases outside the gene matches: 7. This CDR3 comprises 13 residues. Germline CDR1 is SGHTA and CDR2 is FQGTGA. The CDR3 nucleotides are TGTGCCAGCAGCCCGGCAGGGGGTGGTGAGCAGTTCTTC. Translated: CASSPAGGGEQFF. The full variable domain, with the rest looked up from reference TRBV7-3 and TRBJ2-1, is GAGVSQTPSNKVTEKGKYVELRCDPISGHTALYWYRQSLGQGPEFLIYFQGTGAADDSGLPNDRFFAVRPEGSVSTLKIQRTERGDSAVYLCASSPAGGGEQFFGPGTRLTVL.

This chain connects TRBV24-1 to TRBJ1-5; D may be TRBD1 (5 bases). Germline-derived CDR1 and CDR2 are KGHDR and SFDVKD. The CDR3 has 15 residues. Trimming removed 6 bases from V and 0 bases from J, with 11 bases in between. CDR3 bases: TGTGCCACCAGTCAAGGGACCTATAGCAATCAGCCCCAGCATTTT. Its protein is CATSQGTYSNQPQHF.

This clone was seen a few times. The rearrangement uses TRBV10-2 and TRBJ2-5; maybe TRBD1 (6 bases). Trimming removed 8 bases at V and 2 bases at J, with 9 bases between. The CDR3 consists of 12 residues. CDR1 is WSHSY, CDR2 SAAADI, per germline. CDR3: CASGDIQETQYF. The CDR3 DNA reads as TGCGCCAGCGGGGACATACAAGAGACCCAGTACTTC.

The chain has TRBV24-1 and TRBJ1-5; TRBD1 might be the D (5 bases). CDR1 is KGHDR, CDR2 SFDVKD, per germline. The V gene lost 7 bases and the J gene lost 0 bases, with 9 bases spanning the gap. The CDR3 contains 14 residues. Written as DNA, the CDR3 is TGTGCCACCAGCAGGGAAAATAGCAATCAGCCCCAGCATTTT. Translating it yields CATSRENSNQPQHF.

The rearrangement joins TRBV4-1 to TRBJ2-1; D call uncertain. CDR1 MGHRA and CDR2 YSYEKL come from the germline V gene. The ends were cut back, 2 bases at V and 0 bases at J, with 14 bases in the middle. The CDR3 runs to 17 residues. CDR3 nucleotide sequence: TGCGCCAGCAGCCAACAGTCCGCTAGAGGCTCCTACAATGAGCAGTTCTTC. This translates into CASSQQSARGSYNEQFF.

The genes are TRBV14 and TRBJ2-1; unclear D gene. Germline-derived CDR1 and CDR2 are SGHDN and FVKESK. The CDR3 length is 12 residues. The V gene lost 1 base and the J gene lost 7 bases, with 5 bases spanning the gap. CDR3 DNA: TGTGCCAGCAGCCAAGTCCGGAATGAGCAGTTCTTC. This translates into CASSQVRNEQFF.

The V call is TRBV28, the J call TRBJ1-4; no definite D call. The germline V gene has CDR1 MDHEN and CDR2 SYDVKM. The CDR3 covers 14 residues. The ends were cut back, 4 bases at V and 7 bases at J, with 13 bases in the middle. Here the CDR3 reads CASSSSKWGEKLFF. The CDR3 coding sequence is TGTGCCAGCAGTTCCAGCAAATGGGGTGAAAAACTGTTTTTT.

The V call is TRBV18, the J call TRBJ2-1; no clear D. The CDR3 sequence is 15 residues long. The V and J ends lost 3 bases and 2 bases respectively, with 11 bases between them. Germline assignment: CDR1 KGHSH and CDR2 LQKENI. This chain's CDR3 is CASSPDSYAYNEQFF. The CDR3 DNA reads as TGTGCCAGCTCACCCGATTCCTACGCCTACAATGAGCAGTTCTTC.

The rearrangement links TRBV28 to TRBJ1-2; no clear D gene. Germline-derived CDR1 and CDR2 are MDHEN and SYDVKM. Trimming took off 5 bases at V and 5 bases at J, with 21 bases between the two ends. CDR3 length: 16 residues. CDR3 residues: CASSLTTGSPVYGYTF. The CDR3 DNA follows: TGTGCCAGCAGTCTAACTACCGGGAGCCCCGTATATGGCTACACCTTC.